The next 16 T cell receptor beta chains were all read from a single sample in a study of OX40 agonist ivuxolimab in advanced cancers. Measured with immunoSEQ multiplex PCR; TCRdb has only the in-frame clones, and not every one. This table holds around 70,000 clones, 90% to 95% found once. The input for sequencing was CD4+ or CD8+ T cells sorted from blood, taken in a trial of the OX40 agonist ivuxolimab. The receptors originated from an adult with an advanced solid tumor such as melanoma, head and neck, liver or kidney cancer.

The CDR3 DNA follows: TGTGCCAGCAGCTTAACCGGGACAGCTAACAATGAGCAGTTCTTC. Its translation is CASSLTGTANNEQFF. The chain joins TRBV5-6 to TRBJ2-1; TRBD1 matches 7 bases. The CDR3 has 15 residues. Germline loops: CDR1 SGHDT, CDR2 YYEEEE. V was clipped by 2 bases and J by 5 bases; unmatched bases: 7.

The chain combines TRBV5-6 with TRBJ2-2, with 7 bases lining up with TRBD1. Per the germline V gene, CDR1 is SGHDT and CDR2 is YYEEEE. The CDR3 has 15 residues. The ends lost 3 bases at V and 3 bases at J; junction bases unmatched: 5. The CDR3 nucleotides read TGTGCCAGCAGCTCGACAGGGTCTGACACCGGGGAGCTGTTTTTT. This codes for CASSSTGSDTGELFF.

The chain uses TRBV19 and TRBJ1-5; a weak D match, TRBD1 (5 bases). This CDR3 has 13 amino acids. Trimming shortened V by 8 bases and J by 5 bases, and 13 bases separated the two germline ends. Germline V CDR1 and CDR2: LNHDA, SQIVND (reference sequence). The CDR3 here is CASGAEAYQPQHF. DNA for the CDR3: TGTGCCAGTGGGGCCGAGGCCTATCAGCCCCAGCATTTT.

This chain joins TRBV9 and TRBJ2-5; 13 bases are shared with TRBD2. Germline CDR1 is SGDLS and CDR2 is YYNGEE. J was trimmed by 5 bases and V by 4 bases; bases with no gene match: 5. The CDR3 has 15 residues. Here the CDR3 reads CASSLLAGGPETQYF. CDR3 sequence (DNA): TGTGCCAGCAGCCTACTAGCGGGGGGGCCGGAGACCCAGTACTTC.

The chain employs TRBV30 and TRBJ2-2, with D perhaps TRBD1 (5 bases). Germline assignment: CDR1 GTSNPN and CDR2 SVGIG (reference sequence). The CDR3 spans 14 residues. V was clipped by 4 bases and J by 0 bases, with 9 bases between them. CDR3 protein: CAWTEGANTGELFF. The CDR3 coding sequence is TGTGCCTGGACGGAAGGGGCGAACACCGGGGAGCTGTTTTTT.

The gene calls are TRBV7-9 and TRBJ2-3; 9 bases are shared with TRBD2. The CDR3 is 15 residues long. Germline CDR1 is SEHNR and CDR2 is FQNEAQ (reference sequence). V lost 2 bases to trimming and J lost 2 bases; unmatched junction nucleotides: 2. In DNA, the CDR3 is TGTGCCAGCAGCTTAAGGACTAGCGCCACAGATACGCAGTATTTT. This sequence encodes CASSLRTSATDTQYF.

V gene TRBV27 combines with J gene TRBJ2-3; TRBD1 matches at 7 bases. The germline V gene has CDR1 MNHEY and CDR2 SMNVEV (reference sequence). The CDR3 consists of 16 residues. The J segment lost 0 bases and the V segment lost 3 bases, leaving 6 bases of the junction unmatched. CDR3 nucleotide sequence: TGTGCCAGCAGTTTCGCGACAGGGATAAGCACAGATACGCAGTATTTT. It yields the protein CASSFATGISTDTQYF.

The rearrangement joins TRBV5-1 to TRBJ2-2; D is ambiguous. The CDR3 consists of 16 residues. The germline gives CDR1 SGHRS, CDR2 YFSETQ. V was shortened by 4 bases and J by 0 bases, with 13 bases between the two germline ends. CDR3 sequence: CASSTPEFTNTGELFF. CDR3 DNA: TGCGCCAGCAGCACCCCAGAATTTACGAACACCGGGGAGCTGTTTTTT.

The gene calls are TRBV7-6 and TRBJ2-7; D gene unclear. V shed 5 bases and J shed 0 bases, with 11 bases lying between them. The CDR3 loop spans 14 amino acids. CDR1 and CDR2 (germline): SGHVS, FNYEAQ. The chain's CDR3 is CASSLERDSYEQYF. The CDR3 nucleotides are TGTGCCAGCAGCCTTGAAAGGGACTCCTACGAGCAGTACTTC.

This chain links TRBV11-2 with TRBJ1-2, with D unclear. Germline CDR1 reads SGHAT; CDR2 reads FQNNGV. Deletions cut 3 bases from V and 2 bases from J, with 4 bases between. CDR3 length equals 12 residues. The CDR3 bases are TGTGCCAGCAGCTTTCAGAACTATGGCTACACCTTC. Translating gives CASSFQNYGYTF.

The rearrangement uses TRBV7-2 and TRBJ2-3; D unclear. Trimming took 1 base from V and 6 from J, leaving 5 bases between them. Germline CDR1 SGHTA, CDR2 FQGNSA. The CDR3 is 12 residues long. In nucleotides, the CDR3 is TGTGCCAGCAGCTTAGTTCCGGATACGCAGTATTTT. It translates to CASSLVPDTQYF.

The chain uses TRBV5-5 and TRBJ2-2; weak D call: TRBD1 (5 bases). From germline, CDR1 is SGHKS and CDR2 YYEKEE (reference sequence). This CDR3 spans 14 amino acids. With 0 bases removed from V and 6 bases from J, the gap between germline ends came to 9 bases. This CDR3 reads CASSLGAGSGELFF. DNA for the CDR3: TGTGCCAGCAGCTTGGGTGCAGGGTCCGGGGAGCTGTTTTTT.

The genes are TRBV4-3 and TRBJ1-3; no clear D gene. V shed 4 bases and J shed 3 bases, with 13 bases lying between them. Germline V gene lookup returns CDR1 LGHNA and CDR2 YSLEER. The CDR3 consists of 15 residues. The CDR3, as DNA: TGCGCCAGCAGCCCAACCGGCGGGAGTGGAAACACCATATATTTT. Amino acid sequence: CASSPTGGSGNTIYF.

The chain combines TRBV7-6 with TRBJ2-3, with 14 bases fitting TRBD2. The CDR3 spans 16 residues. V gave up 4 bases and J gave up 1 base; unmatched junction bases: 1. The germline gives CDR1 SGHVS, CDR2 FNYEAQ. For the CDR3, the DNA is TGTGCCAGCAGCTCGGGACTAGCGGGAGGCACAGATACGCAGTATTTT. Its translation: CASSSGLAGGTDTQYF.

The V and J genes are TRBV7-6 and TRBJ2-7, with TRBD1 identical over 10 bases. Losses at the gene ends were 4 bases for V and 3 bases for J; bases not matched to a gene: 12. The CDR3 spans 17 residues. Per the germline V gene, CDR1 is SGHVS and CDR2 is FNYEAQ. CDR3 in DNA: TGTGCCAGCAGCTCCCCCTCGACAGGGGGCAGAATCTACGAGCAGTACTTC. Translating gives CASSSPSTGGRIYEQYF.

This chain joins TRBV19 and TRBJ2-1, with no clear D. Trimming shortened V by 4 bases and J by 0 bases, and 10 bases separated the two germline ends. The germline V gene has CDR1 LNHDA and CDR2 SQIVND (reference sequence). This CDR3 has 15 residues. Written as DNA, the CDR3 is TGTGCCAGTAGTACTCTACATAGCTCCTACAATGAGCAGTTCTTC. The encoded protein is CASSTLHSSYNEQFF.